This T cell receptor (beta chain) was identified during a study of cytotoxic CD8 clonotypes in ibrutinib-treated CLL (dated by TCRdb to the early 2020s). Notes on the research overall: The cohort had 11 relapsed/refractory and around 16 treatment-naive patients; 17 to 18 were IGHV unmutated. Samples averaged approximately 250,000 productive templates and about 94,000 productive rearrangements. Response samples were obtained after a median of about 13 months of treatment, with a range of about 6 to 40 months. Partial responses were observed in 24 patients and complete responses in 2; after a median follow-up of about 69 months, remission was maintained in 14 patients and progression was observed in about twelve. Longitudinal samples were available for 26 of the 86 trial participants. Cryopreserved peripheral blood mononuclear cells were obtained prior to treatment, at the time of response, and at either disease progression or sustained remission. Patients were still on ibrutinib when every remission and progressive disease sample was collected. What the authors observed across the whole study: Sampling times were not matched between patients in sustained remission and patients whose disease was progressing, and lymph node repertoires were not examined. Public clonotypes were found to be uncommon and were observed to contract or remain stable during treatment; the increase in clonality was shown to reflect expansion of private clonotypes at ibrutinib response. Baseline clonality was found to be higher than that of age-matched healthy donors and was strongly correlated with circulating CD8+ T-cell counts. An increase in clonality was observed at ibrutinib response, with clonality remaining stable during sustained remission and falling back toward baseline at progression.

The goal of deep resolution MiSeq sequencing was a depth between 1 in 1 million and 1 in 200,000 T cells, and coverage averaged 10x per clonotype. The immunoSEQ hsTCRB Kit was used to generate TCR beta libraries. The original pipeline was this. The data were analyzed with ImmunoSEQ Analyzer and ImmunoSEQ Data Assistant, and V, D and J gene assignments followed IMGT definitions. Clonality was computed as one minus normalized Shannon entropy of productive rearrangement frequencies, ranging from 0 to 1. Only overrepresented clonotypes making up at least 0.05% of each patient's repertoire were included in the public clonotype analysis. Repertoires from approximately 12 age-matched healthy donors in immuneACCESS were used as clonality controls. This is the immuneACCESS table as TCRdb keeps it, with only in-frame sequences that have V and J called. A part of the clones is gone; compared with another copy, unresolved V genes explain less than half, and the rest is unexplained. V and J calls and clone size are as listed in that table; D and trimming were resolved from the DNA. In this sample the table shows about 140,000 clones, about 91% of which occur a single time. Of the sample, less than 14% falls within the top ten clones.

For this clone: Its antigen remains unidentified. Base quality data are lacking; no much larger clone is found one base away.

The meaning of the sample's time point label: about a year on ibrutinib. For TCR beta library preparation, roughly 2.2 micrograms of genomic DNA were isolated from cryopreserved PBMCs. Longitudinal blood samples from CLL patients on ibrutinib monotherapy were analyzed using high-throughput TCR beta sequencing. The patients took part in an open-label, single-center phase 2 trial of ibrutinib monotherapy. There are 15 amino acids in the CDR3, from cysteine to phenylalanine inclusive. The read is trimmed to its CDR3 DNA, 45 bases read in frame from base 1. The trim is 1 base for V and 2 bases for J, with a gap of 6 bases between the germline ends. Per the germline V gene, LGHNA is the CDR1 and YNFKEQ is the CDR2.

This specimen consisted of PBMCs, obtained after 12 months of ibrutinib treatment. The chain uses TRBV4-2 and TRBJ2-6; confidence is insufficient to name the D gene. The source is a human donor with chronic lymphocytic leukemia. At the DNA level, the sequence is TGTGCCAGCAGCCAAGTTTCCCCTGGGGCCAACGTCCTGACTTTC. It codes for CASSQVSPGANVLTF.